These T cell receptor beta chains were read from a single sample in a study of blood T cell repertoires in COVID-19. Clones were sequenced by immunoSEQ multiplex PCR, and TCRdb holds only the in-frame ones, with some missing. The table lists some 42,000 clones, roughly 80% of them singletons, with roughly 5.7% in the top ten. Sequencing used peripheral blood. These receptors came from a man over 45 with active COVID-19. Each CDR3 is given with its conserved first and last residue. The order of the fields is V gene, J gene, clone size, CDR3 length, D gene, CDR3 protein, CDR3 DNA. A D gene is named only where the DNA matches it firmly. Where a row states a size, it is once, few, many or the class of an expanded clone; other rows omit it.

V: TRBV6-2/TRBV6-3
J: TRBJ2-2
size: -
length: 15
D: TRBD2
CDR3: CASSRGGANTGELFF
DNA: TGTGCCAGCAGCCGGGGGGGGGCGAACACCGGGGAGCTGTTTTTT

V: TRBV30
J: TRBJ2-5
size: -
length: 15
D: TRBD2
CDR3: CAWSRASGSKETQYF
DNA: TGTGCCTGGAGTCGGGCTAGCGGGAGTAAAGAGACCCAGTACTTC

V: TRBV7-2
J: TRBJ1-4
size: once
length: 15
D: -
CDR3: CASSLARAANEKLFF
DNA: TGTGCCAGCAGCTTAGCCAGGGCGGCTAATGAAAAACTGTTTTTT

V: TRBV19
J: TRBJ1-2
size: -
length: 14
D: -
CDR3: CASRYPGANYGYTF
DNA: TGTGCCAGTAGATACCCAGGGGCTAACTATGGCTACACCTTC

V: TRBV4-2
J: TRBJ2-1
size: -
length: 19
D: TRBD2
CDR3: CASSQGFGGSSSSYNEQFF
DNA: TGTGCCAGCAGCCAAGGCTTTGGCGGGAGTTCGTCCTCATACAATGAGCAGTTCTTC

V: TRBV30
J: TRBJ2-1
size: -
length: 15
D: TRBD1
CDR3: CAWAPFDRDYNEQFF
DNA: TGTGCCTGGGCGCCCTTCGACAGGGACTACAATGAGCAGTTCTTC

V: TRBV28
J: TRBJ1-4
size: -
length: 16
D: TRBD1
CDR3: CASSSPGTGKDEKLFF
DNA: TGTGCCAGCAGTTCCCCCGGGACAGGGAAAGACGAAAAACTGTTTTTT

V: TRBV4-3
J: TRBJ2-5
size: -
length: 15
D: TRBD2
CDR3: CASSQIAGLQETQYF
DNA: TGCGCCAGCAGTCAAATAGCGGGGCTCCAAGAGACCCAGTACTTC

V: TRBV5-8
J: TRBJ2-5
size: -
length: 14
D: -
CDR3: CASSLYGVQETQYF
DNA: TGTGCCAGCAGCTTGTACGGAGTTCAAGAGACCCAGTACTTC

V: TRBV3-1/TRBV3-2
J: TRBJ1-5
size: -
length: 18
D: TRBD1
CDR3: CASSRWTGGLLGNQPQHF
DNA: TGTGCCAGCAGCCGTTGGACAGGGGGCCTCTTAGGCAATCAGCCCCAGCATTTT

V: TRBV6-5
J: TRBJ1-1
size: -
length: 13
D: TRBD1
CDR3: CASSTRQGSEAFF
DNA: TGTGCCAGCAGTACCCGACAGGGAAGTGAAGCTTTCTTT

V: TRBV7-9
J: TRBJ2-2
size: once
length: 12
D: -
CDR3: CASSPQTGELFF
DNA: TGTGCCAGCAGCCCGCAGACTGGGGAGCTGTTTTTT

V: TRBV9
J: TRBJ1-2
size: -
length: 15
D: -
CDR3: CASSPNPQGTGGYTF
DNA: TGTGCCAGCAGCCCGAATCCACAGGGAACGGGAGGCTACACCTTC